This TCR beta chain came from a study of technical replicates of blood from a handful of donors (TCRdb year 2017). Note on this clone: The antigen this receptor binds is unknown. It has no much larger one-base neighbor in the sample; base qualities were not kept.

The CDR3 numbers 16 residues from cysteine through phenylalanine. The sequence is cut down to CDR3 DNA, 48 bases in frame from base 1. The germline V gene yields SGHRS for CDR1 and YFSETQ for CDR2. Trimming at the junction amounts to 2 bases on V and 1 base on J, and the germline ends lie 12 bases apart. To prepare the library, the immunoSEQ multiplex PCR assay was applied. The table was pulled from immuneACCESS by TCRdb, which kept in-frame rearrangements only. Such tables lose some clones; where checked, under half of the loss comes from unresolved V genes, and the rest has no known cause. This sample is represented by 70,000 to 85,000 clones; about 97% of them were singletons. Over 0.15% of the sample is taken by the ten largest.

The sample comprised T cells isolated from PBMCs. The clonotype originates from a human donor in good health. Recombination joined TRBV5-1 with TRBJ1-4, with no D gene named confidently. The CDR3 region has the sequence CASSFGWVGTNEKLFF. The sequenced DNA: TGCGCCAGCAGCTTCGGGTGGGTTGGAACTAATGAAAAACTGTTTTTT.